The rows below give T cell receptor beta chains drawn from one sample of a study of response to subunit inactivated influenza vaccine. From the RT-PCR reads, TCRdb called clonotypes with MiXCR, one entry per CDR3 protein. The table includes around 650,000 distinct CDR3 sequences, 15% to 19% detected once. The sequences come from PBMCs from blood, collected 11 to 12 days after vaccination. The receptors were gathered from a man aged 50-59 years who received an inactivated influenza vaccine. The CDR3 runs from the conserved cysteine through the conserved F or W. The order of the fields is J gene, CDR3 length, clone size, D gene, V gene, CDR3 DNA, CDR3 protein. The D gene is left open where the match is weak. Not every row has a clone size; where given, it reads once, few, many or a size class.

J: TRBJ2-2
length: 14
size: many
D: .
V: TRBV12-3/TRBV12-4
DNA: TGTGCCAGCAGTTTAGTACTGAACACCGGGGAGCTGTTTTTT
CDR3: CASSLVLNTGELFF

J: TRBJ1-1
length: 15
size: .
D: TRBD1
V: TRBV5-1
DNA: TGCGCCAGCAGCTTGGACAGGGGCATGAACACTGAAGCTTTCTTT
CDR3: CASSLDRGMNTEAFF

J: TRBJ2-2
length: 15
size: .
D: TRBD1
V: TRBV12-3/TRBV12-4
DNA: TGTGCCAGCAGTCTCGACAGGGGGCAAGTCGGGGAGCTGTTTTTT
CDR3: CASSLDRGQVGELFF

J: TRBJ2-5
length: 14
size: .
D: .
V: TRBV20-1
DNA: TGCAGTGCTAGCCTCACTACTGACGGGGGGACCCAGTACTTC
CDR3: CSASLTTDGGTQYF

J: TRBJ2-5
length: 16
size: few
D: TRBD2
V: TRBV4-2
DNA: TGTGCCAGCAGCCAAGGGACTAGCGGGGGCGGTGAGACCCAGTACTTC
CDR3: CASSQGTSGGGETQYF

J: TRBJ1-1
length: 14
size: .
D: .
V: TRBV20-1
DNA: TGCAGTGCTAGAGTGGGCAGCAAGAACACTGAAGCTTTCTTT
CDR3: CSARVGSKNTEAFF

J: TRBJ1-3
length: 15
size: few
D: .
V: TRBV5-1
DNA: TGCGCCAGCAGCTCCACCGGGGGCTCTGGAAACACCATATATTTT
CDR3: CASSSTGGSGNTIYF

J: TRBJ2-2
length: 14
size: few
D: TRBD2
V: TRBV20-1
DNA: TGCAGTGCTATCCGCGGCGGGAGTGCCGGGGAGCTGTTTTTT
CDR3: CSAIRGGSAGELFF

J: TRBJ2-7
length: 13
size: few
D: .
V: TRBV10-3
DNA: TGTGCCATCAGGACGACAGGCCACTACGAGCAGTACTTC
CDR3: CAIRTTGHYEQYF

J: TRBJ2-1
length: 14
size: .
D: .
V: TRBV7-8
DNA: TGTGCCAGCAGCTTAGTCGCAGGGCCGTATGAGCAGTTCTTC
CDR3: CASSLVAGPYEQFF

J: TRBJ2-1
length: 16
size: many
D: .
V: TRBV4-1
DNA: TGCGCCAGCAGCCAAGACAGGGTCGCCTCCTACAATGAGCAGTTCTTC
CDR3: CASSQDRVASYNEQFF